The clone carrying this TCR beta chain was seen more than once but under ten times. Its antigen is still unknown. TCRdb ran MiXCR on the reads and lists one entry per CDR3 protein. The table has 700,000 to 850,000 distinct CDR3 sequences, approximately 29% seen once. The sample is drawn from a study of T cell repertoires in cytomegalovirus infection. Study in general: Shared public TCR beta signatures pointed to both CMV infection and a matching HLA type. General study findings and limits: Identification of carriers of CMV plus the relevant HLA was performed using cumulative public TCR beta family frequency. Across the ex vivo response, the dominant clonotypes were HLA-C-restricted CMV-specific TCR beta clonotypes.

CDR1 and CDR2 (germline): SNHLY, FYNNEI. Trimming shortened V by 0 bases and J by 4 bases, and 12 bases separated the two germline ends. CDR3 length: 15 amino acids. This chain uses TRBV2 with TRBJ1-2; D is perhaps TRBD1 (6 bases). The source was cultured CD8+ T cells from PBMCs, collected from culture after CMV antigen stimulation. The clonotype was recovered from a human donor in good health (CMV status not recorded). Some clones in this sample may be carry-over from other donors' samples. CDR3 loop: CASSEAQGSAYGYTF. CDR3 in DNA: TGTGCCAGCAGTGAAGCGCAGGGGAGTGCCTATGGCTACACCTTC.